A single T cell receptor (beta chain) is shown here with its context. These data are taken from a study of T cell changes during pregnancy in multiple sclerosis. Clones were sequenced by immunoSEQ multiplex PCR, and TCRdb holds only the in-frame ones, with some missing. The sample has more than 40,000 clones; roughly 87% are singletons. V was trimmed by 1 base and J by 1 base, leaving 13 bases between them. The CDR3 runs to 16 residues. Germline V lookup: CDR1 LNHDA, CDR2 SQIVND (reference sequence). The receptor's source is a female donor with multiple sclerosis, enrolled in a pregnancy study. The chain joins TRBV19 to TRBJ1-1; TRBD1 is a possible D gene (6 bases). The source was CD4+ T cells from peripheral blood mononuclear cells, collected in the first trimester of pregnancy. Here the CDR3 DNA reads TGTGCCAGTAGTATAGTCGGCGTAGGGGGGAACACTGAAGCTTTCTTT. Its translation: CASSIVGVGGNTEAFF.